The rows below give T cell receptor beta chains drawn from one sample of a study of metastatic and nonmetastatic thyroid tumors. Via MiXCR, TCRdb re-called the PCR reads. The sample records around 27,000 clones, more than 12% being singletons. The sample comprised blood. The source of these receptors is a female donor with papillary thyroid cancer or a benign thyroid nodule (not recorded which). Some clones in this sample may be carry-over from other donors' samples. Each CDR3 is given with its conserved first and last residue. A D gene is named only where the DNA matches it firmly. Clone size appears in some rows only: once, few, many, or a class for an expanded clone.

j_gene,v_gene,len,d_gene,abundance,CDR3nt,CDR3aa
TRBJ2-3,TRBV9,15,TRBD2,many,TGTGCCAGCAGCCCGACGGGGGGGCCCACAGATACGCAGTATTTT,CASSPTGGPTDTQYF
TRBJ2-6,TRBV28,16,-,-,TGTGCCAGCAGCCTGTGGGGGAGAGCGGGGGCCAACGTCCTGACTTTC,CASSLWGRAGANVLTF
TRBJ1-1,TRBV28,15,-,many,TGTGCCAGCACAACCGCCGGGGAAATGAACACTGAAGCTTTCTTT,CASTTAGEMNTEAFF
TRBJ1-2,TRBV6-5,15,TRBD1,many,TGTGCCAGCAGTTACTCCCTCGGGACAGAAGATGGCTACACCTTC,CASSYSLGTEDGYTF
TRBJ2-1,TRBV18,15,-,many,TGTGCCAGCTCACCCCTCTGGCTAGCAAGCGATGAGCAGTTCTTC,CASSPLWLASDEQFF
TRBJ1-2,TRBV18,15,TRBD1,many,TGTGCCAGCTCCCAAACGACCGGGACAGGGACAAGCTACACCTTC,CASSQTTGTGTSYTF
TRBJ2-3,TRBV11-2,15,-,-,TGTGCCAGCAGCACTTTCGGAGCTGTCACAGATACGCAGTATTTT,CASSTFGAVTDTQYF
TRBJ2-7,TRBV5-4,14,-,many,TGTGCCAGCAGCTTGGGGGGCCAGGGTGGCGAGCAGTACTTC,CASSLGGQGGEQYF
TRBJ2-1,TRBV6-1,14,TRBD1,-,TGTGCCAGTGTACAGGGGGACACCTACAATGAGCAGTTCTTC,CASVQGDTYNEQFF
TRBJ1-5,TRBV28,14,-,many,TGTGCCAGCAGTTTGCGAGGGTATGGTCAGCCCCAGCATTTT,CASSLRGYGQPQHF
TRBJ2-3,TRBV20-1,16,TRBD2,many,TGCAGTGCCCTACCCAGGACTAGCGGGAAAGTAGATACGCAGTATTTT,CSALPRTSGKVDTQYF
TRBJ2-1,TRBV20-1,13,-,-,TGCACCCCGCCAGAGAACTACTACAATGAGCAGTTCTTC,CTPPENYYNEQFF
TRBJ2-5,TRBV6-1,11,-,many,TGTGCCACACAGTACCAAGAGACCCAGTACTTC,CATQYQETQYF
TRBJ2-2,TRBV7-2,14,-,-,TGTGCCAGCAGCGCCTCAGGGAACACCGGGGAGCTGTTTTTT,CASSASGNTGELFF
TRBJ2-1,TRBV27,16,-,many,TGTGCCAGCAGTTCGGATCAGTTAGGCTCGTACAATGAGCAGTTCTTC,CASSSDQLGSYNEQFF
TRBJ2-1,TRBV7-8,13,-,many,TGTGCCAGCAGCCCGGGACCTAACAATGAGCAGTTCTTC,CASSPGPNNEQFF
TRBJ2-4,TRBV25-1,18,-,many,TGTGCCAGCAGTGCCAACGGACTGTCTGGGGGAGCCAAAAACATTCAGTACTTC,CASSANGLSGGAKNIQYF
TRBJ2-5,TRBV12-3/TRBV12-4,14,-,many,TGTGCCAGCAGTTTAACTGCGGGGCAAGAGACCCAGTACTTC,CASSLTAGQETQYF
TRBJ1-1,TRBV12-3/TRBV12-4,14,-,many,TGTGCCAGCAGTCTCCAGGGGTTGGGCACTGAAGCTTTCTTT,CASSLQGLGTEAFF
TRBJ1-5,TRBV28,15,-,many,TGTGCCAGCAGTTTGGGGGGGGCCGGCAATCAGCCCCAGCATTTT,CASSLGGAGNQPQHF
TRBJ2-1,TRBV28,16,TRBD1,many,TGTGCCAGCTTCCCTGGGGGGACAGGGGTCTACAATGAGCAGTTCTTC,CASFPGGTGVYNEQFF
TRBJ2-7,TRBV3-1,11,-,medium-sized,TGTGCCAGCAGCCAAGAGTACGAGCAGTACTTC,CASSQEYEQYF
TRBJ2-7,TRBV11-2,15,-,medium-sized,TGTGCCAGCAGCCCCAGCTTAGCACGGATCTACGAGCAGTACTTC,CASSPSLARIYEQYF
TRBJ2-7,TRBV6-1,13,TRBD2,few,TGTGCCAGCTTCGGGACTAGCGAATACGAGCAGTACTTC,CASFGTSEYEQYF
TRBJ1-5,TRBV18,15,TRBD1,many,TGTGCCAGCTCACCAACCGGGACAGGAAATCAGCCCCAGCATTTT,CASSPTGTGNQPQHF
TRBJ2-3,TRBV11-1,16,-,many,TGTGCCAGCAGCTTAGAATCCGCTAGCGGCACAGATACGCAGTATTTT,CASSLESASGTDTQYF
TRBJ2-1,TRBV9,13,TRBD2,many,TGTGCCAGCAGCGGCAGCGGGAGGATTGAGCAGTTCTTC,CASSGSGRIEQFF
TRBJ2-1,TRBV19,13,TRBD2,-,TGTGCCAGTACGAGTAGCGGGAGACGAGGGCAGTTCTTC,CASTSSGRRGQFF
TRBJ2-7,TRBV6-1,13,-,many,TGTGCCAGCAGTGCCGGGGGTCTGTACGAGCAGTACTTC,CASSAGGLYEQYF
TRBJ2-7,TRBV4-1,16,TRBD1,-,TGCGCCAGCAGCCAAGACCCTCCGGGACAGGGTGACGAGCAGTACTTC,CASSQDPPGQGDEQYF
TRBJ1-1,TRBV5-1,20,TRBD1,many,TGCGCCAGCAGCTTCGGGGACAGGGAGGTCATAAGTGGTCGGGACACTGAAGCTTTCTTT,CASSFGDREVISGRDTEAFF
TRBJ2-1,TRBV7-3,14,-,many,TGTGCCAGCAGCTTTAGCGGAGCATACAATGAGCAGTTCTTC,CASSFSGAYNEQFF
TRBJ1-6,TRBV6-1,15,-,-,TGTGCCAGCAGTACCTCCTGGGATGTGAATTCACCCCTCCACTTT,CASSTSWDVNSPLHF
TRBJ1-5,TRBV4-3,15,-,few,TGCGCCAGCAGCCGAGCAACGGGGCTTAATCAGCCCCAGCATTTT,CASSRATGLNQPQHF
TRBJ1-5,TRBV11-1,16,-,many,TGTGCCAGCAGCTTAGGGAGGCCGACGGCCGATCAGCCCCAGCATTTT,CASSLGRPTADQPQHF
TRBJ1-1,TRBV6-1,13,-,medium-sized,TGTGCCAGCAGAAGACAGGTAGACACTGAAGCTTTCTTT,CASRRQVDTEAFF
TRBJ2-5,TRBV29-1,12,-,many,TGCAGCGTTGGGGGGTTTCGGGAGACCCAGTACTTC,CSVGGFRETQYF
TRBJ1-4,TRBV2,14,-,many,TGTGCCAGCAGTACCAAACAGGGTAATGAAAAACTGTTTTTT,CASSTKQGNEKLFF
TRBJ2-2,TRBV20-1,15,-,many,TGCAGTGCTAGAGATATAGCGATGGACACCGGGGAGCTGTTTTTT,CSARDIAMDTGELFF
TRBJ2-3,TRBV20-1,12,-,many,TGCAGTACGACCGGCGGCACAGATACGCAGTATTTT,CSTTGGTDTQYF
TRBJ2-3,TRBV11-2,16,TRBD2,few,TGTGCCAGCAGCTTAGATGGAGCGGGGGGGTCGGATACGCAGTATTTT,CASSLDGAGGSDTQYF
TRBJ1-2,TRBV5-4,14,-,-,TGTGCCAGCAGGGCCGACCAGGGAGGCCATGGCTGCACCTTC,CASRADQGGHGCTF
TRBJ2-4,TRBV5-8,12,-,many,TGTGCCAGCAGCCTGGCCGTGGGTATTGAGTACTTC,CASSLAVGIEYF
TRBJ2-5,TRBV28,17,TRBD2,-,TGTGCCAGCAGTTTTTGGCTAGCGGGAGTCGTGCAAGAGACCCAGTACTTC,CASSFWLAGVVQETQYF
TRBJ2-7,TRBV15,14,TRBD1,many,TGTGCCACCAGCAGAGATCAGGGGGCGTACGAGCAGTACTTC,CATSRDQGAYEQYF
TRBJ2-5,TRBV27,16,-,many,TGTGCCAGCAGCAGTCCGGGGTCTGTAAAGGGAGAGACCCAGTACTTC,CASSSPGSVKGETQYF
TRBJ1-5,TRBV5-1,15,-,many,TGCGCCAGCAGCGCCGGACCGGGAAGCAATCAGCCCCAGCATTTT,CASSAGPGSNQPQHF
TRBJ1-1,TRBV28,15,TRBD1,many,TGTGCCAGCAGCCAGACAGGGGGCGGTGGCACTGAAGCTTTCTTT,CASSQTGGGGTEAFF